The 16 T cell receptor beta chains given below trace back to one sample, sequenced in a study of blood T cell repertoires in COVID-19 (TCRdb year 2020). Library prep was done by the immunoSEQ multiplex PCR assay. The source is immuneACCESS, and TCRdb retained only in-frame sequences with V and J called. Part of the clones is not carried over; for the studies checked, unresolved V genes explain less than half of this, and the remainder is unexplained. The sample contains about 70,000 clones, 75% to 90% of them found a single time. The ten largest clonotypes hold approximately 5.4% of the sample. The sample consisted of peripheral blood. These receptor sequences come from a man between 50 and 59 years old with active COVID-19.

The chain is built from TRBV5-1 and TRBJ2-6, with D unclear. The germline V and J ends were trimmed by 0 bases and 1 base, with 8 bases remaining between them. Germline values: CDR1 SGHRS, CDR2 YFSETQ. This CDR3 is built from 16 residues. CDR3 sequence (DNA): TGCGCCAGCAGCTTGGAACCAGCGTCTGGGGCCAACGTCCTGACTTTC. Its protein product is CASSLEPASGANVLTF.

The genes are TRBV3-1 (or the pseudogene TRBV3-2) and TRBJ2-3; D perhaps matches TRBD1 (6 bases). Germline V gene data show CDR1 as LGHDT and CDR2 as YNNKEL (reference sequence). Between the trimmed V and J ends, which lost 2 bases and 0 bases, there was a span of 12 bases. This CDR3 comprises 16 residues. The CDR3 DNA reads TGTGCCAGCAGCCAATTTGGGACAATGAGCACAGATACGCAGTATTTT. Its translation: CASSQFGTMSTDTQYF.

This clone was counted a few times. The J gene is TRBJ2-7, the V gene TRBV9; 7 nucleotides match TRBD2. This CDR3 contains 15 residues. The V segment lost 0 bases and the J segment 3 bases; nucleotides outside the gene matches: 6. The V gene's germline CDR1 is SGDLS and CDR2 YYNGEE. CDR3 residues: CASSVGLGGSYEQYF. CDR3 nucleotides: TGTGCCAGCAGCGTAGGTCTAGGCGGGAGCTACGAGCAGTACTTC.

J is TRBJ1-2 and V is TRBV14, with D unclear. CDR1 is SGHDN and CDR2 is FVKESK in the germline V gene. Between the trimmed V and J ends, which lost 3 bases and 7 bases, there was a span of 21 bases. This CDR3 is 16 amino acids long. DNA for the CDR3: TGTGCCAGCAGCCAGGGGTGGTCGTCTGGGAGCTTTGGCTACACCTTC. It encodes CASSQGWSSGSFGYTF.

This chain links TRBV4-3 with TRBJ2-1, with 12 nucleotides matching TRBD2. Germline V gives CDR1 LGHNA, CDR2 YSLEER. This CDR3 is 19 amino acids long. With V trimmed by 0 bases and J by 11 bases, 17 bases remained unmatched. CDR3 DNA: TGCGCCAGCAGCCAAGATCTCTCATATACGAGGCTAGCGGGAGGGCAGCAGTTCTTC. Encoded protein: CASSQDLSYTRLAGGQQFF.

The chain is built from TRBV9 and TRBJ1-1; D is undetermined. Per germline, CDR1 SGDLS and CDR2 YYNGEE. Trimming took off 4 bases at V and 0 bases at J, with 13 bases between the two ends. This CDR3 is built from 15 residues. In DNA form, the CDR3 reads TGTGCCAGCAGCCCACTGAAAGGAGTGAACACTGAAGCTTTCTTT. This codes for CASSPLKGVNTEAFF.

The chain has TRBV28 and TRBJ1-2; 7 bases match TRBD1. Germline assignment: CDR1 MDHEN and CDR2 SYDVKM. Trimming took 6 bases from V and 9 from J; bases not matched to a gene: 13. The CDR3 runs 14 residues. For the CDR3, the DNA is TGTGCCAGCAGGACCGGGACAGAAGTCTCTAGCTACACCTTC. Translation: CASRTGTEVSSYTF.

This chain joins TRBV5-1 and TRBJ2-5, with a weak D call TRBD2 (5 bases). CDR3 length equals 11 residues. From germline, CDR1 is SGHRS and CDR2 YFSETQ. The V end was cut by 3 bases, the J end by 7 bases, with 7 bases between. The CDR3 sequence: CASSSAGTQYF. CDR3 DNA: TGCGCCAGCAGCTCGGCGGGGACCCAGTACTTC.

The rearrangement uses TRBV3-1 (or the pseudogene TRBV3-2) and TRBJ2-3; D unresolved. V was pared by 3 bases and J by 11 bases, with 15 bases between. Per germline, CDR1 LGHDT and CDR2 YNNKEL (reference sequence). CDR3 length equals 13 residues. CDR3 residues: CASSQLQPSGQYF. CDR3 coding DNA: TGTGCCAGCAGCCAGCTGCAGCCTTCAGGGCAGTATTTT.

Here the CDR3 DNA reads TGTGCCAGCGGACTAGCGGGGGGCTATTTGGGGGAGACCCAGTACTTC. This sequence encodes CASGLAGGYLGETQYF. The chain employs TRBV5-4 and TRBJ2-5, with TRBD2 matching over 14 bases. Germline assignment: CDR1 SGHNT and CDR2 YYREEE (reference sequence). J gave up 5 bases and V 7 bases, and 10 bases lay outside the gene matches. CDR3 length equals 16 residues.

The CDR3 bases are TGTGCCAGTAGTTTGGGGACTAGCGGGAGCGAACCTAGCACAGATACGCAGTATTTT. The encoded protein is CASSLGTSGSEPSTDTQYF. V is TRBV19 and J is TRBJ2-3; 14 positions match TRBD2. The ends lost 5 bases at V and 0 bases at J; junction bases unmatched: 10. The CDR3 totals 19 residues. Germline CDR1 reads LNHDA; CDR2 reads SQIVND (reference sequence).

The chain couples TRBV5-4 to TRBJ2-5, with 7 bases matching TRBD2. The V segment lost 4 bases and the J segment 4 bases; nucleotides outside the gene matches: 7. Per germline, CDR1 SGHNT and CDR2 YYREEE (reference sequence). CDR3 length equals 14 residues. The CDR3 coding sequence is TGTGCCAGCAGCCAGTGGGGGGGAAGAGAGACCCAGTACTTC. Amino acids: CASSQWGGRETQYF.

In its sample, this clone was seen once. The V call is TRBV5-1, the J call TRBJ2-1, with 10 bases fitting TRBD2. This CDR3 spans 15 amino acids. Trimming removed 4 bases from V and 6 bases from J; junction bases left unmatched: 7. CDR1 and CDR2 from the germline V gene are SGHRS and YFSETQ. The CDR3 region is CASSGRLAGANEQFF. DNA of the CDR3: TGCGCCAGCAGCGGTCGGCTAGCGGGAGCCAATGAGCAGTTCTTC.

This chain uses TRBV14 with TRBJ1-1; TRBD1 aligns across 7 bases. The CDR3 sequence is 12 residues long. V dropped 7 bases and J dropped 5; count of bases not matched to a gene: 4. The germline V gene has CDR1 SGHDN and CDR2 FVKESK. In DNA form, the CDR3 reads TGTGCCAGCACCGGCAGGGGGACTGAAGCTTTCTTT. Its translation: CASTGRGTEAFF.

The chain joins TRBV4-2 to TRBJ2-1, with 7 bases that match TRBD2. The CDR3 is 16 residues long. Trimming at V came to 2 bases and at J to 7 bases, leaving 11 bases not matched to a gene. Germline CDR1 LGHNA, CDR2 YNFKEQ. CDR3 bases: TGTGCCAGCAGCCAACTGGCGGGAGAAATGACGAATGAGCAGTTCTTC. Translated, it gives CASSQLAGEMTNEQFF.

This chain joins TRBV7-9 and TRBJ2-1; tentative D call: TRBD2 (7 bases). Trimming took 8 bases from V and 6 from J, leaving 14 bases between them. The CDR3 sequence is 13 residues long. CDR1 and CDR2 from the germline V gene are SEHNR and FQNEAQ (reference sequence). The CDR3 bases are TGTGCCAGCGACGGCGGGGGCCTCAATGAGCAGTTCTTC. It encodes CASDGGGLNEQFF.